This T cell receptor beta chain was found in a study of blood T cell repertoires in COVID-19. On the study more broadly: Some COVID-19 samples were acute and others convalescent; all came from the United States, Italy and Spain.

Libraries were prepared by immunoSEQ multiplex PCR; TCRdb keeps only in-frame clonotypes and omits some of them. The sample has about 160,000 clones, around 90% seen once; the top ten hold approximately 3%. This clonotype was sampled from a man aged 55 to 70 with acute or convalescent COVID-19. Sequencing input: peripheral blood.

For the CDR3, the DNA is TGTGCCAGCAGCTCTCTCGGTAGGGGTTCTGGAAACACCATATATTTT. Translating gives CASSSLGRGSGNTIYF. The chain carries TRBV11-2 and TRBJ1-3; a possible D gene is TRBD1 (5 bases). The CDR3 covers 16 residues. V lost 4 bases to trimming and J lost 1 base, with 14 bases between them. Germline V lookup: CDR1 SGHAT, CDR2 FQNNGV.